Listed below are T cell receptor beta chains from one sample, sequenced in a study of blood T cells in healthy people across ages. TCRdb reprocessed the 5' RACE reads via MiXCR and lists one record per CDR3 protein. The table has some 890,000 distinct CDR3 sequences, almost 30% seen once; the top ten hold about 10%. These same data were also listed under a study on T cells of mothers and their children.

Sequencing used blood. Every receptor here comes from a woman in her 40s in good health. The CDR3 runs from the conserved cysteine through the conserved F or W. A D gene is named only where the DNA matches it firmly. Where a row states a size, it is once, few, many or the class of an expanded clone; other rows omit it.

few	9	-	TRBJ2-3	TRBV7-3	TGTGCCAGCAGCCATACGCAGTATTTT	CASSHTQYF
-	15	-	TRBJ2-1	TRBV7-2	TGTGCCAGCAGCTTAGGGACTATGATCAAAGAGACCCGGTTCTTC	CASSLGTMIKETRFF
-	14	-	TRBJ2-5	TRBV7-2	TGTGCCCGCAGCTTAGGTGGCGCCTCAGAGACCCAGTACTTC	CARSLGGASETQYF
-	13	-	TRBJ2-1	TRBV3-1	TGTGCCAGCAGCCAATGGGGGAGTGCTGAGCAGTTCTTC	CASSQWGSAEQFF
many	13	TRBD1	TRBJ2-1	TRBV20-1	TGCAGTGCTTCGGGACAGGCGAACAATGAGCAGTTCTTC	CSASGQANNEQFF
few	15	-	TRBJ1-1	TRBV4-1	TGCGCCAGCAGCCAAGATTTTGAGGGGAGGACTGAAGCTTTCTTT	CASSQDFEGRTEAFF
-	13	-	TRBJ2-6	TRBV12-3/TRBV12-4	TGTGCCAGCTGGCTCTCTGGGGCCAACGTCCTGACTTTC	CASWLSGANVLTF
few	18	-	TRBJ1-6	TRBV4-3	TGCGCCAGCAGCCAAGATAACGCAGCAGCAGGTAGTGATTCACCCCTCCACTTT	CASSQDNAAAGSDSPLHF
-	16	TRBD1	TRBJ2-4	TRBV4-1	TGCGCCAGCAGCCAAGGACAGGGTGAACTTGGAAACATTCAGTACTTC	CASSQGQGELGNIQYF
few	12	-	TRBJ1-2	TRBV19	TGTGCCAGTACACGGACTAACTATGGCTACACCTTC	CASTRTNYGYTF
many	12	-	TRBJ2-7	TRBV29-1	TGCAGCGTTACTGAGAGCTCCTACGAGCAGTACTTC	CSVTESSYEQYF
many	15	-	TRBJ1-5	TRBV15	TGTGCCACCAGCAGAGAGAGGGGGTTCAGTCAGCCCCAGCATTTT	CATSRERGFSQPQHF